The source of this T cell receptor beta chain is a study of T cell responses to AZD1222 COVID-19 vaccine. A note on this clone: Its antigen is still unknown.

The method was immunoSEQ multiplex PCR; TCRdb's version includes in-frame clones alone and lacks a portion of them. The sample holds approximately 170,000 clones; over 85% are singletons and the top ten take about 4.2%. Overall study results and limits: Donors were mostly white British, more females; clonal diversity possibly underestimated. Within unmutated variant regions lay the reported targets of nearly half of spike-specific TCRs. Two doses of AZD1222 preceded a rise in Spike-specific TCR breadth and depth. Spike regions recognized by vaccine-associated CD4 TCRs spanned the protein, led by 160-218 and 743-854.

The CDR3 has 14 residues. Germline V CDR1 and CDR2: LGHNT, FRNRAP. Trimming removed 4 bases at V and 3 bases at J, with 12 bases between. The specimen comprised peripheral blood, sampled on day 0 of AZD1222 vaccination. The receptor was derived from an adult in good health. The chain carries TRBV12-5 and TRBJ1-1; no definite D call. CDR3 sequence: CASGSIPADTEAFF. CDR3 sequence (DNA): TGTGCTAGTGGTTCAATACCGGCAGACACTGAAGCTTTCTTT.